Shown below are 6 T cell receptor beta chains from a single sample sequenced in a study of shared clonotypes between healthy human individuals. Only in-frame clones appear in the TCRdb table, and some are missing; sequencing was by immunoSEQ multiplex PCR. The data hold about 2 million clones, with 90% to 95% observed a single time. Sequenced input: naive CD4+ T cells sorted from blood. The subset here: CD45RA+ positively selected. All receptors come from a man between 18 and 29 years old in good health.

The chain has TRBV21-1 and TRBJ2-5; the D call in the table, TRBD1, was not verified against the DNA. TRBV21-1 is annotated as a pseudogene. The CDR3 consists of 14 residues. The CDR3 region has the DNA TGTGCCAGCAACGGACAGAGGGACCAAGAGACCCAGTACTTC. The encoded protein is CASNGQRDQETQYF.

Of note for this clone: The sample has other DNA sequences that encode this CDR3 too. The chain employs TRBV5-1 and TRBJ1-1; 12 nucleotides match TRBD1. With V trimmed by 4 bases and J by 1 base, 2 bases remained unmatched. Germline CDR1 and CDR2: SGHRS and YFSETQ. The CDR3 is made up of 15 amino acids. The CDR3 protein is CASSLGQGANTEAFF. In nucleotides, the CDR3 is TGCGCCAGCAGCCTGGGACAGGGGGCGAACACTGAAGCTTTCTTT. The full variable domain, in which reference TRBV5-1 and TRBJ1-1 provide the parts outside the CDR3, is KAGVTQTPRYLIKTRGQQVTLSCSPISGHRSVSWYQQTPGQGLQFLFEYFSETQRNKGNFPGRFSGRQFSNSRSEMNVSTLELGDSALYLCASSLGQGANTEAFFGQGTRLTVV.

The chain employs TRBV7-9 and TRBJ2-1; weak D call: TRBD1 (7 bases). Germline loops: CDR1 SEHNR, CDR2 FQNEAQ (reference sequence). The V and J ends lost 5 bases and 15 bases respectively, with 26 bases between them. The CDR3 runs to 15 residues. The CDR3 sequence: CASSQIIPPGGGMFF. The CDR3 DNA follows: TGTGCCAGCAGCCAAATCATACCGCCAGGGGGAGGTATGTTCTTC.

The chain couples TRBV2 to TRBJ2-2; no firm D call. This CDR3 comprises 16 residues. The V end was cut by 3 bases, the J end by 3 bases, with 14 bases between. The V gene's germline CDR1 is SNHLY and CDR2 FYNNEI. The CDR3 spells CASSEWDSRYTGELFF. DNA of the CDR3: TGTGCCAGCAGTGAGTGGGATAGCCGATACACCGGGGAGCTGTTTTTT.

The CDR3 region is CATHGRPSDEQFF. The DNA for the CDR3 is TGTGCCACCCACGGGAGACCCTCGGATGAGCAGTTCTTC. This rearrangement joins TRBV2 to TRBJ2-1, with D perhaps matching TRBD2 (6 bases). Trimming took off 10 bases at V and 8 bases at J, with 18 bases between the two ends. CDR1 and CDR2 (germline): SNHLY, FYNNEI. The CDR3 loop spans 13 amino acids. Full variable domain (outside the CDR3, taken from reference TRBV2 and TRBJ2-1): EPEVTQTPSHQVTQMGQEVILRCVPISNHLYFYWYRQILGQKVEFLVSFYNNEISEKSEIFDDQFSVERPDGSNFTLKIRSTKLEDSAMYFCATHGRPSDEQFFGPGTRLTVL.

The V call is TRBV7-9, the J call TRBJ1-1, with D uncertain. V was clipped by 5 bases and J by 7 bases, with 8 bases between them. Germline lookup yields CDR1 SEHNR and CDR2 FQNEAQ (reference sequence). The CDR3 runs 11 residues. As DNA, the CDR3 is TGTGCCAGCAGCCCTTTGGGTGAAGCTTTCTTT. Translating gives CASSPLGEAFF.